This TCR beta chain was retrieved from a study of response to subunit inactivated influenza vaccine. Whole-study findings and limits: New T cells are recruited in small numbers by each seasonal influenza vaccination, according to the authors' suggestion.

There are 16 residues in the CDR3. In germline, CDR1 is ENHRY, CDR2 SYGVKD. The V and J ends lost 0 bases and 3 bases, in that order; junction bases with no gene match: 6. This clonotype was seen at least ten times. Its antigen is unidentified. TCRdb re-called the RT-PCR reads through MiXCR, storing one row per CDR3 protein. The sample carries approximately 530,000 distinct CDR3 sequences, roughly 13% recorded once. This receptor was obtained from a man aged 45 to 65 who received an inactivated influenza vaccine. This material consisted of PBMCs from blood, taken roughly 48 days after vaccination. The genes are TRBV10-3 and TRBJ2-3; 7 nucleotides line up with TRBD2. CDR3 bases: TGTGCCATCAGTGAGTCGATTAGGGAGGGTACAGATACGCAGTATTTT. Protein product: CAISESIREGTDTQYF.